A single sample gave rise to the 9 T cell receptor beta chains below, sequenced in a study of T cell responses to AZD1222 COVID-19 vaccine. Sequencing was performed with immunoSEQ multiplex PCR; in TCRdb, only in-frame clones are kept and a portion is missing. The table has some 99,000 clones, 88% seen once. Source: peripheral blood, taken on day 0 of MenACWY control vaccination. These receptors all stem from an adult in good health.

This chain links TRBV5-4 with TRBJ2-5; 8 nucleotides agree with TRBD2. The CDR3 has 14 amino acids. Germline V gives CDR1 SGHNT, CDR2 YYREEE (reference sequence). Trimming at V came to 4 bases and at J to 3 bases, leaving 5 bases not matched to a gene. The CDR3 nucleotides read TGTGCCAGCAGCCCCCAACTAGCGGAAGAGACCCAGTACTTC. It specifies CASSPQLAEETQYF.

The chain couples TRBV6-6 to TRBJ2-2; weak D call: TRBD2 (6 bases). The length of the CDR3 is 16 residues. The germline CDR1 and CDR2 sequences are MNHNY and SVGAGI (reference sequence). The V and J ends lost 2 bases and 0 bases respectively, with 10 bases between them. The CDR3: CASSYGAGPNTGELFF. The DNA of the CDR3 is TGTGCCAGCAGTTACGGGGCGGGGCCGAACACCGGGGAGCTGTTTTTT.

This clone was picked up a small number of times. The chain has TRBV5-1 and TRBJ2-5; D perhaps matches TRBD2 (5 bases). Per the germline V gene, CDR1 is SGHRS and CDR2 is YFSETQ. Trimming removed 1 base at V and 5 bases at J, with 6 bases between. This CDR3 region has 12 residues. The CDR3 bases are TGCGCCAGCAGCTTGCCGGGGGAGACCCAGTACTTC. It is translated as CASSLPGETQYF. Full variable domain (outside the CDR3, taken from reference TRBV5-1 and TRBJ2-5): KAGVTQTPRYLIKTRGQQVTLSCSPISGHRSVSWYQQTPGQGLQFLFEYFSETQRNKGNFPGRFSGRQFSNSRSEMNVSTLELGDSALYLCASSLPGETQYFGPGTRLLVL.

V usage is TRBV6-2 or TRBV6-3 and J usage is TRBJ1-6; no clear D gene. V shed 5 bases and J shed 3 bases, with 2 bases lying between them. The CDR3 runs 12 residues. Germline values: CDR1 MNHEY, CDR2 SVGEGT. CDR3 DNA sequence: TGTGCCAGCAGTGTCTATAATTCACCCCTCCACTTT. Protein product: CASSVYNSPLHF.

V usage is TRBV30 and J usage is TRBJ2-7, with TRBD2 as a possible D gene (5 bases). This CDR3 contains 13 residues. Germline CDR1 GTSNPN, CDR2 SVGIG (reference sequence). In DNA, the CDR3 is TGTGCTCATGGAACGGCTAGCACGAGGGAGCAGTACTTC. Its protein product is CAHGTASTREQYF.

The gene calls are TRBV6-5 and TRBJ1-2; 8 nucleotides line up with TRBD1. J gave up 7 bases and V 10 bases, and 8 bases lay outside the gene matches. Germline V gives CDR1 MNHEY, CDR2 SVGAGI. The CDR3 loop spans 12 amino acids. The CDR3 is CATAQGVSGYTF. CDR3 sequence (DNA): TGTGCCACCGCACAGGGGGTGAGTGGCTACACCTTC.

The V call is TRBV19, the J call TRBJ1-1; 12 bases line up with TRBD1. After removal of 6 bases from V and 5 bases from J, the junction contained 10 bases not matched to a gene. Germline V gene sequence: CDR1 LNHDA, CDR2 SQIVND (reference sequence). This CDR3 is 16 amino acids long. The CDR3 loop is CASRITGQGARTEAFF. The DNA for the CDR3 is TGTGCCAGTAGGATTACGGGACAGGGGGCGCGGACTGAAGCTTTCTTT.

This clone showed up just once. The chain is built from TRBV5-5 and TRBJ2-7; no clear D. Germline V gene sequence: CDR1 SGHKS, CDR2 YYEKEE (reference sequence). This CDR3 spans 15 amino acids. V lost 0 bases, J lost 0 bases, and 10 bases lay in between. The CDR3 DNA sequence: TGTGCCAGCAGCTTGGCGGCAGGTCCCTCCTACGAGCAGTACTTC. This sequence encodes CASSLAAGPSYEQYF.

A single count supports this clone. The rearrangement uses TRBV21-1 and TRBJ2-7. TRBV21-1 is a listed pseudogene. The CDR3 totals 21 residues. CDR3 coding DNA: TGTGCCAGCAGCAAAAGGGAGGCGGGGGACAGAGCCCCCCTGTCCATCTACGAGCAGTACTTC. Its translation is CASSKREAGDRAPLSIYEQYF.